Shown below are 30 T cell receptor beta chains from a single sample sequenced in a study of human T cells and chemical hapten exposure. TCRdb re-analysed the RACE reads in MiXCR, keeping a single row per CDR3 protein. The table has 65,000 to 85,000 distinct CDR3 sequences, around 10% seen once. Time point defined: patch test 1, 2 weeks after DPC sensitization. Documented treatment: therapeutic diphenylcyclopropenone sensitization with weekly scalp DPC. This sample comprised whole blood, obtained in connection with sensitization to the hapten diphenylcyclopropenone (DPC). These receptors came from a woman aged 45-65 years with alopecia areata. Some clones in this sample may be carry-over from other donors' samples.

This clonotype was seen many times. J is TRBJ2-1 and V is TRBV14; 9 bases fit TRBD2. The V and J ends lost 5 bases and 7 bases, in that order; junction bases with no gene match: 9. The CDR3 sequence is 15 residues long. Germline CDR1 SGHDN, CDR2 FVKESK. The DNA for the CDR3 is TGTGCCAGCAGCGGCAACGTAGCGGGAGCTAATGAGCAGTTCTTC. This translates into CASSGNVAGANEQFF.

Only a few counts were recorded for this clonotype. The J gene is TRBJ2-7, the V gene TRBV29-1, with 9 positions matching TRBD1. This CDR3 comprises 13 residues. Trimming removed 6 bases from V and 1 base from J; junction bases left unmatched: 4. Germline loops: CDR1 SQVTM, CDR2 ANQGSEA. The CDR3 nucleotides read TGCAGCGTGTGGACAGGGGATTCCTACGAGCAGTACTTC. Protein: CSVWTGDSYEQYF.

The sample holds a few counts of this clonotype. The chain uses TRBV7-2 and TRBJ2-1; 12 bases align to TRBD2. Trimming removed 4 bases from V and 5 bases from J; junction bases left unmatched: 6. The CDR3 runs to 16 residues. Per germline, CDR1 SGHTA and CDR2 FQGNSA. The CDR3 reads CASSSPGLAGDNEQFF. The CDR3 nucleotides are TGTGCCAGCAGCTCACCGGGACTAGCGGGCGACAATGAGCAGTTCTTC.

This clonotype was counted only a few times. The chain recombines TRBV6-6 with TRBJ2-7; 9 bases line up with TRBD2. The CDR3 covers 14 residues. Per the germline V gene, CDR1 is MNHNY and CDR2 is SVGAGI (reference sequence). The ends lost 6 bases at V and 0 bases at J; junction bases unmatched: 3. The CDR3 bases are TGTGCCAGCAGGAGGACTAGCGACTCCTACGAGCAGTACTTC. Amino acid sequence: CASRRTSDSYEQYF.

This clonotype came up many times. This rearrangement joins TRBV2 to TRBJ1-1; D is perhaps TRBD1 (5 bases). Germline V gives CDR1 SNHLY, CDR2 FYNNEI. The CDR3 sequence is 15 residues long. V lost 8 bases to trimming and J lost 4 bases, with 20 bases between them. The CDR3: CASRDSTRVVTEAFF. CDR3 bases: TGTGCCAGCCGGGACTCCACTCGTGTGGTCACTGAAGCTTTCTTT.

This clonotype was counted between two and nine times. The gene calls are TRBV20-1 and TRBJ2-1, with 9 positions matching TRBD2. The CDR3 runs 14 residues. The V and J ends lost 4 bases and 7 bases, in that order; junction bases with no gene match: 8. The germline CDR1 and CDR2 sequences are DFQATT and SNEGSKA (reference sequence). The DNA for the CDR3 is TGCAGTGCTATTCCGGGACTAGCCTCGAATGAGCAGTTCTTC. This translates into CSAIPGLASNEQFF.

V usage is TRBV7-2 and J usage is TRBJ2-1; D unclear. The V gene lost 7 bases and the J gene lost 4 bases, with 14 bases spanning the gap. This CDR3 has 14 residues. From germline, CDR1 is SGHTA and CDR2 FQGNSA. This chain's CDR3 is CASTLEIVYNEQFF. In nucleotides, the CDR3 is TGTGCCAGCACCCTGGAGATAGTATACAATGAGCAGTTCTTC.

The chain joins TRBV14 to TRBJ2-5; 9 positions agree with TRBD1. The J segment lost 5 bases and the V segment lost 3 bases, leaving 4 bases of the junction unmatched. Germline V CDR1 and CDR2: SGHDN, FVKESK. This CDR3 has 14 residues. The CDR3 DNA reads as TGTGCCAGCAGCCACCAGGGACAGGGTGAGACCCAGTACTTC. As protein: CASSHQGQGETQYF.

This clonotype was seen repeatedly, ten times or more. The rearrangement uses TRBV20-1 and TRBJ1-5, with D perhaps TRBD1 (6 bases). This CDR3 contains 13 residues. Germline values: CDR1 DFQATT, CDR2 SNEGSKA (reference sequence). The germline V and J ends were trimmed by 4 bases and 5 bases, with 12 bases remaining between them. This CDR3 reads CSATQGLDQPQHF. CDR3 DNA: TGCAGTGCTACACAGGGATTAGATCAGCCCCAGCATTTT.

The sample holds many counts of this clonotype. The genes are TRBV14 and TRBJ2-1; no firm D call. There are 13 residues in the CDR3. Germline assignment: CDR1 SGHDN and CDR2 FVKESK. V lost 2 bases and J 4 bases, leaving 6 bases between the germline ends. DNA of the CDR3: TGTGCCAGCAGCCAATATGAGTACAATGAGCAGTTCTTC. This sequence encodes CASSQYEYNEQFF.

The rearrangement joins TRBV11-2 to TRBJ2-6; a possible D gene is TRBD1 (6 bases). Trimming cost V 4 bases and J 0 bases, with 16 bases left between them. There are 18 residues in the CDR3. Germline V CDR1 and CDR2: SGHAT, FQNNGV. CDR3 DNA: TGTGCCAGCAGCTCACGTCCCACAGGGTCCTCTGGGGCCAACGTCCTGACTTTC. Its translation: CASSSRPTGSSGANVLTF.

The J gene is TRBJ2-1, the V gene TRBV9; D might be TRBD1 (6 bases). Trimming left V 2 bases short and J 6 bases short, with 9 bases between. The germline V gene encodes CDR1 SGDLS and CDR2 YYNGEE. The CDR3 extends over 13 amino acids. CDR3 in amino acids: CASSVLQGNEQFF. The CDR3 bases are TGTGCCAGCAGCGTCCTACAGGGCAATGAGCAGTTCTTC.

This clonotype was counted a few times. The J gene is TRBJ2-6, the V gene TRBV5-1; TRBD2 matches 12 bases. Trimming cost V 4 bases and J 4 bases; bases outside gene matches: 12. Germline CDR1 SGHRS, CDR2 YFSETQ. The CDR3 consists of 19 residues. CDR3 amino acids: CASSPDGLAGRTGANVLTF. CDR3 nucleotides: TGCGCCAGCAGCCCAGACGGACTAGCGGGAAGAACAGGGGCCAACGTCCTGACTTTC.

This clonotype was seen ten or more times. This chain links TRBV28 with TRBJ1-1; a possible D gene is TRBD1 (5 bases). The germline V gene has CDR1 MDHEN and CDR2 SYDVKM. Deletions cut 6 bases from V and 5 bases from J, with 13 bases between. The CDR3 extends over 13 amino acids. CDR3 bases: TGTGCCAGCAGCTTTGCAGGGAGTACTGAAGCTTTCTTT. Residues: CASSFAGSTEAFF.

This clonotype was picked up a small number of times. The chain employs TRBV30 and TRBJ2-1; a possible D gene is TRBD2 (6 bases). CDR1 is GTSNPN, CDR2 SVGIG, per germline (reference sequence). V was trimmed by 2 bases and J by 4 bases, leaving 12 bases between them. The CDR3 runs to 14 residues. The CDR3 nucleotides are TGTGCCTGGAGTTCGGGACTGGATTACAATGAGCAGTTCTTC. Its protein product is CAWSSGLDYNEQFF.

This clonotype was observed at least ten times. The V gene is TRBV29-1, the J gene TRBJ1-1; D not certain. V lost 4 bases and J 8 bases, leaving 5 bases between the germline ends. CDR1 and CDR2 (germline): SQVTM, ANQGSEA. There are 9 residues in the CDR3. The CDR3 here is CSVGPEAFF. CDR3 bases: TGCAGCGTTGGGCCCGAAGCTTTCTTT.

The V gene is TRBV4-3, the J gene TRBJ1-6; D is unclear. The CDR3 length is 17 residues. Trimming took 5 bases from V and 0 from J, leaving 14 bases between them. Germline V gene lookup returns CDR1 LGHNA and CDR2 YSLEER. CDR3 amino acids: CASSARSGSSYNSPLHF. The CDR3 DNA follows: TGCGCCAGCAGCGCACGCTCGGGGAGCTCCTATAATTCACCCCTCCACTTT.

V usage is TRBV7-6 and J usage is TRBJ2-6; TRBD2 aligns across 9 bases. V shed 5 bases and J 2 bases; nucleotides not matched to a gene: 4. The CDR3 totals 16 residues. CDR1 and CDR2 from the germline V gene are SGHVS and FNYEAQ. The CDR3 region has the DNA TGTGCCAGCAGCCTCTCTAGCGGGGCTGGGGCCAACGTCCTGACTTTC. Its protein is CASSLSSGAGANVLTF.

The table lists this clonotype with many counts. The genes are TRBV7-9 and TRBJ1-1; no clear D. From germline, CDR1 is SEHNR and CDR2 FQNEAQ (reference sequence). The CDR3 is 12 amino acids. V lost 7 bases to trimming and J lost 1 base, with 7 bases between them. The CDR3 nucleotides are TGTGCCAGCAACCTAAAGAACACTGAAGCTTTCTTT. Protein: CASNLKNTEAFF.

The chain links TRBV7-2 to TRBJ2-7; D not resolved. CDR1 SGHTA and CDR2 FQGNSA come from the germline V gene. This CDR3 has 14 amino acids. V lost 4 bases and J 8 bases, leaving 18 bases between the germline ends. This chain's CDR3 is CASSSRALRGKQYF. CDR3 bases: TGTGCCAGCAGCTCCCGGGCCCTAAGAGGAAAGCAGTACTTC.

The sample holds a few counts of this clonotype. CDR3 in amino acids: CASSTTHRGGNQPQHF. The DNA of the CDR3 is TGTGCCAGCTCCACCACTCACAGGGGCGGCAATCAGCCCCAGCATTTT. The chain recombines TRBV18 with TRBJ1-5; 7 bases are a match to TRBD1. CDR3 length: 16 amino acids. V lost 6 bases and J lost 2; bases outside the gene matches: 10. CDR1 is KGHSH and CDR2 is LQKENI in the germline V gene.

This clonotype was found a few times. The chain couples TRBV20-1 to TRBJ2-7; D possibly matches TRBD1 or TRBD2 (5 bases each). Germline V gives CDR1 DFQATT, CDR2 SNEGSKA (reference sequence). The germline V and J ends were trimmed by 3 bases and 5 bases, with 14 bases remaining between them. This CDR3 region has 13 residues. In DNA, the CDR3 is TGCAGTGCTAGTTGGGGACCTCCCGACGAGCAGTACTTC. Amino acid sequence: CSASWGPPDEQYF.

This clonotype was seen more than once but under ten times. The chain links TRBV20-1 to TRBJ2-1; TRBD2 agrees at 12 bases. Losses at the gene ends were 1 base for V and 0 bases for J; bases not matched to a gene: 13. Looked up from germline, CDR1 is DFQATT and CDR2 is SNEGSKA (reference sequence). This CDR3 region has 20 residues. The CDR3 spells CSARALVGTSGYSSYNEQFF. The CDR3 coding sequence is TGCAGTGCTAGAGCCCTGGTAGGGACTAGCGGGTATAGCTCCTACAATGAGCAGTTCTTC.

The rearrangement links TRBV20-1 to TRBJ2-3, with D tentatively TRBD1 (5 bases). CDR3 length: 14 residues. The germline V gene has CDR1 DFQATT and CDR2 SNEGSKA (reference sequence). V dropped 0 bases and J dropped 3 bases, with 10 bases sitting between them. The CDR3 DNA sequence: TGCAGTGCTAGAGATGCAGGGCCAACAGATACGCAGTATTTT. Residues: CSARDAGPTDTQYF.

This clonotype has at least ten counts. The chain uses TRBV24-1 and TRBJ1-4, with 8 bases that match TRBD1. Germline V CDR1 and CDR2: KGHDR, SFDVKD. V shed 8 bases and J 2 bases; nucleotides not matched to a gene: 9. The CDR3 loop spans 16 amino acids. Written as DNA, the CDR3 is TGTGCCACCAAGGGACAGGATGGGGGTACTAATGAAAAACTGTTTTTT. Amino acid sequence: CATKGQDGGTNEKLFF.

The rearrangement uses TRBV19 and TRBJ2-1, with 9 positions matching TRBD2. V shed 3 bases and J 12 bases; nucleotides not matched to a gene: 3. Germline V gives CDR1 LNHDA, CDR2 SQIVND (reference sequence). The CDR3 consists of 12 residues. The CDR3 loop reads CASSIQREAQFF. The CDR3 DNA reads as TGTGCCAGTAGTATCCAGCGGGAGGCGCAGTTCTTC. The full variable domain, its missing parts supplied by reference TRBV19 and TRBJ2-1, is DGGITQSPKYLFRKEGQNVTLSCEQNLNHDAMYWYRQDPGQGLRLIYYSQIVNDFQKGDIAEGYSVSREKKESFPLTVTSAQKNPTAFYLCASSIQREAQFFGPGTRLTVL.

The chain joins TRBV5-1 to TRBJ2-1, with D perhaps TRBD2 (5 bases). V shed 4 bases and J shed 6 bases, with 8 bases lying between them. Germline values: CDR1 SGHRS, CDR2 YFSETQ. The CDR3 is 12 amino acids. CDR3: CASSPDSNEQFF. The CDR3 coding sequence is TGCGCCAGCAGCCCGGACTCCAATGAGCAGTTCTTC.

This clonotype was seen only a few times. The DNA of the CDR3 is TGCGCCAGCAGCCAAGGTTGGGGAACAGATACGCAGTATTTT. It specifies CASSQGWGTDTQYF. The chain employs TRBV4-1 and TRBJ2-3; D is uncertain. The V gene's germline CDR1 is MGHRA and CDR2 YSYEKL. The CDR3 runs to 14 residues. Between the trimmed V and J ends, which lost 1 base and 3 bases, there was a span of 8 bases.

This clonotype was seen more than once but under ten times. CDR3 in amino acids: CARPMSLGKNEKLFF. The DNA for the CDR3 is TGTGCCAGGCCTATGTCCCTCGGCAAAAATGAAAAACTGTTTTTT. The chain employs TRBV28 and TRBJ1-4, with unresolved D. This CDR3 contains 15 residues. V lost 9 bases and J lost 5, with 19 bases in between. Germline V gives CDR1 MDHEN, CDR2 SYDVKM.

The chain employs TRBV20-1 and TRBJ2-3, with D possibly TRBD2 on 5 matching bases. This CDR3 comprises 14 residues. Germline lookup yields CDR1 DFQATT and CDR2 SNEGSKA (reference sequence). V lost 5 bases and J lost 2, with 14 bases in between. This CDR3 is CSAGRAITTDTQYF. The CDR3 nucleotides are TGCAGTGCTGGGAGAGCCATTACCACAGATACGCAGTATTTT.